Listed here are 7 T cell receptor beta chains from one sample, sequenced in a study of blood T cells in healthy people across ages. A second PCR of 7 to 11 cycles used a sample-barcoded 5' primer and a J-beta primer mix. Each CDR3 protein is one row after TCRdb ran MiXCR on the 5' RACE reads. The profile shows roughly 570,000 distinct CDR3 sequences, 25% to 30% of them singletons. What was sequenced was blood. The receptor source for this set is a woman between 65 and 79 years old in good health.

This clonotype was seen a few times. The CDR3 sequence: CASSSWGSLKAEAFF. The CDR3, as DNA: TGTGCCAGCAGCTCCTGGGGGTCCCTTAAAGCTGAAGCTTTCTTT. The V gene is TRBV7-9, the J gene TRBJ1-1, with D possibly matching TRBD1 (5 bases). The CDR3 contains 15 residues. From germline, CDR1 is SEHNR and CDR2 FQNEAQ (reference sequence). Trimming shortened V by 4 bases and J by 6 bases, and 18 bases separated the two germline ends.

This clonotype was seen once. This CDR3 fails to terminate in the conserved phenylalanine or tryptophan, so it likely reflects a read error. The chain has TRBV12-3 or TRBV12-4 and TRBJ2-5, with no clear D. CDR3 length: 14 residues. Trimming took off 1 base at V and 11 bases at J, with 17 bases between the two ends. The CDR3 loop reads CASSLEREVPEQYV. CDR3 DNA sequence: TGTGCCAGCAGTTTAGAGCGTGAAGTTCCTGAGCAGTACGTC.

Notes on this clonotype: One end of the junction varies from germline; a read error may be responsible. This sequence joins TRBV5-5 and TRBJ2-5; TRBD2 might be the D (5 bases). CDR3 length: 13 residues. Germline CDR1 is SGHKS and CDR2 is YYEKEE (reference sequence). The CDR3 DNA follows: TGTGCCAGCAGCTTCCCAGCGGAAGAGACCCAGTGCTTC. Protein product: CASSFPAEETQCF.

The chain is built from TRBV12-3 or TRBV12-4 and TRBJ2-3; D not certain. The CDR3 consists of 14 residues. V gave up 5 bases and J gave up 2 bases, with 11 bases separating them. The CDR3 DNA follows: TGTGCCAGCAGTACCACCAGGAACACAGATACGCAGTATTTT. Translated, it gives CASSTTRNTDTQYF.

The J gene is TRBJ2-6, the V gene TRBV11-3; 7 nucleotides line up with TRBD1. Trimming cost V 6 bases and J 0 bases; bases outside gene matches: 8. CDR3 length: 17 amino acids. The V gene's germline CDR1 is SGHNT and CDR2 YENEEA. CDR3 protein: CASSGDRRDSGANVLTF. Written as DNA, the CDR3 is TGTGCCAGCAGTGGGGACAGAAGGGACTCTGGGGCCAACGTCCTGACTTTC.

This clonotype was seen more than once but under ten times. The rearrangement links TRBV5-1 to TRBJ2-3, with 7 bases matching TRBD1. CDR3 size: 14 residues. J was trimmed by 6 bases and V by 4 bases; bases with no gene match: 8. CDR1 and CDR2 from the germline V gene are SGHRS and YFSETQ. CDR3 DNA sequence: TGCGCCAGCAGCCATCGACAGGGTGGGGATACGCAGTATTTT. It translates to CASSHRQGGDTQYF.

The chain couples TRBV20-1 to TRBJ2-3, with D perhaps matching TRBD2 (5 bases). V lost 6 bases to trimming and J lost 3 bases, with 16 bases between them. The CDR3 runs 14 residues. CDR1 is DFQATT, CDR2 SNEGSKA, per germline (reference sequence). The CDR3, as DNA: TGCAGTGCACGGGTCAGCGGCAGAACAGATACGCAGTATTTT. This gives the protein CSARVSGRTDTQYF.